The clone carrying this TCR beta chain has ten or more counts. The sample originates from a study of blood T cells in healthy people across ages. A sample-barcoded 5' primer and a J-beta primer mix were used in a second PCR of roughly 7 to 12 cycles. One entry per CDR3 protein, called by TCRdb with MiXCR from the 5' RACE reads. The table shows some 900,000 distinct CDR3 sequences, with more than 25% occurring only once. Trimming took off 6 bases at V and 4 bases at J, with 19 bases between the two ends. Germline V lookup: CDR1 LGHDT, CDR2 YNNKEL (reference sequence). This CDR3 is built from 15 residues. Individuals who donated were healthy Caucasians from Russia aged about 6 to 100.

Sequenced material: blood. This receptor was obtained from a woman of 80 years or more in good health. This chain uses TRBV3-1 with TRBJ2-7; either TRBD1 or TRBD2 may fit D (5 bases each). The CDR3 sequence is CASRGTGSGAYEQYF. DNA of the CDR3: TGTGCCAGCAGGGGCACCGGGTCCGGGGCATACGAGCAGTACTTC.